This is a list of T cell receptor beta chains from one sample in a study of OX40 agonist ivuxolimab in advanced cancers. Data came from immunoSEQ multiplex PCR; TCRdb stores just in-frame clones and leaves some out. The table shows around 40,000 clones, with 65% to 85% occurring only once. The sequenced sample was CD4+ or CD8+ T cells sorted from blood, obtained in a trial of the OX40 agonist ivuxolimab. These receptors all stem from an adult with an advanced solid tumor such as melanoma, head and neck, liver or kidney cancer. The conserved cysteine and the conserved F or W are not part of the CDR3 here.

TRBJ1-4 | TRBV15 | ATSRDSTTNEKLF
TRBJ1-2 | TRBV28 | ASMTGTGGYGYT
TRBJ2-5 | TRBV11-3 | ASSFGSSPNQETQY
TRBJ2-3 | TRBV6-1 | ASSAGPSGRQGQQY
TRBJ1-2 | TRBV6-1 | ASSEIGYT
TRBJ1-1 | TRBV6-6 | ASSPDRGEAF
TRBJ1-3 | TRBV28 | ASSPDRVLGNTIY
TRBJ2-1 | TRBV19 | ASSTRAINEQF
TRBJ1-4 | TRBV6-5 | ASSYSGGNEKLF
TRBJ2-5 | TRBV28 | ASTLGASGDQETQY
TRBJ1-2 | TRBV19 | ASSRRDRTNYGYT
TRBJ2-7 | TRBV5-4 | ASSFGAGARSYEQY
TRBJ1-4 | TRBV28 | ASSLLQNNEKLF